What follows describes a single T cell receptor beta chain. The CDR3 sequence is 16 residues long. Germline-derived CDR1 and CDR2 are KGHSH and LQKENI. V shed 1 base, J shed 1 base, and the junction held 5 bases outside the gene matches. Assay: immunoSEQ multiplex PCR; the TCRdb copy retains only in-frame clones and omits some. This table has 150,000 to 200,000 clones, around nine tenths appearing once. The data derive from a study of cytotoxic CD8 clonotypes in ibrutinib-treated CLL. The V gene is TRBV18, the J gene TRBJ2-7; 9 bases are shared with TRBD1. Here the sequenced sample was PBMCs, taken at disease progression, from a patient treated with ibrutinib. The clonotype originates from a human donor with chronic lymphocytic leukemia. The CDR3: CASSPLGQGNSYEQYF. The CDR3 bases are TGTGCCAGCTCACCACTGGGACAGGGTAATTCCTACGAGCAGTACTTC.